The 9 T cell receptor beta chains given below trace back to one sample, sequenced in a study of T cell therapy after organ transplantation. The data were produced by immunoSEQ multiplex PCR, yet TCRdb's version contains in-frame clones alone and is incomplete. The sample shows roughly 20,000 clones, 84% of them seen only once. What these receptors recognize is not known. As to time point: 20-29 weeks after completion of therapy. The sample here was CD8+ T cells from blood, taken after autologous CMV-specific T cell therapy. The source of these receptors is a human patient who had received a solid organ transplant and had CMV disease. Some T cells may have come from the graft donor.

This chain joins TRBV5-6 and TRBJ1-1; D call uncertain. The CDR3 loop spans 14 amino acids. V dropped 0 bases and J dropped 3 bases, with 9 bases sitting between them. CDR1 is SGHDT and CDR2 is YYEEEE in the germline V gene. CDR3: CASSLGLRDTEAFF. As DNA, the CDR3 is TGTGCCAGCAGCTTGGGGCTAAGAGACACTGAAGCTTTCTTT.

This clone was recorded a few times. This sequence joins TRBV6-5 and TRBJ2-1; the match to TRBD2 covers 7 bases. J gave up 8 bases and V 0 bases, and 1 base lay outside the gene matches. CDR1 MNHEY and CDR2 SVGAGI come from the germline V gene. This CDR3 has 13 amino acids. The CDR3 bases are TGTGCCAGCAGTTACTCGGGGGGGTATGAGCAGTTCTTC. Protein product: CASSYSGGYEQFF.

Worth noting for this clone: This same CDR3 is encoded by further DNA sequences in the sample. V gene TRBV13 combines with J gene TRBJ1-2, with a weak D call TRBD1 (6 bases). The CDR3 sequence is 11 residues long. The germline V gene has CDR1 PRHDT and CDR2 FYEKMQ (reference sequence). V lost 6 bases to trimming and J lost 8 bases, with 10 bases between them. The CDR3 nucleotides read TGTGCCAGCAGGGCCAGGGGCGGCTACACCTTC. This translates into CASRARGGYTF.

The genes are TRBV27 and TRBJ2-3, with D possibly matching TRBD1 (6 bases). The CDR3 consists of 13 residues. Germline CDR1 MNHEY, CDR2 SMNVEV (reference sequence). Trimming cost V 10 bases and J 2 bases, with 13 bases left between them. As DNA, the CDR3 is TGTGCCACTTCGGGACAATTCACAGATACGCAGTATTTT. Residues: CATSGQFTDTQYF.

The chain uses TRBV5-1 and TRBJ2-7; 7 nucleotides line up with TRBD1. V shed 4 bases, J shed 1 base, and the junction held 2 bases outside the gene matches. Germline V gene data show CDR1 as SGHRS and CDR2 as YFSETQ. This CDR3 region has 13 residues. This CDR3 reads CASSPGQSYEQYF. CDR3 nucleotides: TGCGCCAGCAGCCCGGGACAGTCCTACGAGCAGTACTTC.

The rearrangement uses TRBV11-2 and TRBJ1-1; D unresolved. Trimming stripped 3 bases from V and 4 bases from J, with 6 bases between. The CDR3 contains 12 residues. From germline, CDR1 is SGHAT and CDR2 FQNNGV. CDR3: CASSFAFTEAFF. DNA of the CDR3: TGTGCCAGCAGCTTTGCCTTCACTGAAGCTTTCTTT.

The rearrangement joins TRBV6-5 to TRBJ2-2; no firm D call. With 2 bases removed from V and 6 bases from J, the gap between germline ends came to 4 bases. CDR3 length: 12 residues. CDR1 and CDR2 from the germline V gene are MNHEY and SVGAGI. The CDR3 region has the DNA TGTGCCAGCAGTTACGACTCCGGGGAGCTGTTTTTT. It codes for CASSYDSGELFF.

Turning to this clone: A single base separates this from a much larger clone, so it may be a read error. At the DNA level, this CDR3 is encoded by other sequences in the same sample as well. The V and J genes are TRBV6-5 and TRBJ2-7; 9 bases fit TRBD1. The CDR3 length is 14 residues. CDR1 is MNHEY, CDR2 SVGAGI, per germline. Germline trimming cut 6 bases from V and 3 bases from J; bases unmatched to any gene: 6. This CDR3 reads CASSPGQGIYEQYF. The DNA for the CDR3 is TGTGCCAGCAGCCCGGGACAGGGAATCTACGAGCAGTACTTC.

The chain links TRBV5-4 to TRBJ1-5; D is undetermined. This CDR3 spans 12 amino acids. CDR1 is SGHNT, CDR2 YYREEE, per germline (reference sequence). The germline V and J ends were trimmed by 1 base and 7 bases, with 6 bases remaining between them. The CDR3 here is CASSLLGQPQHF. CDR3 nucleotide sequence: TGTGCCAGCAGCTTGCTTGGGCAGCCCCAGCATTTT.